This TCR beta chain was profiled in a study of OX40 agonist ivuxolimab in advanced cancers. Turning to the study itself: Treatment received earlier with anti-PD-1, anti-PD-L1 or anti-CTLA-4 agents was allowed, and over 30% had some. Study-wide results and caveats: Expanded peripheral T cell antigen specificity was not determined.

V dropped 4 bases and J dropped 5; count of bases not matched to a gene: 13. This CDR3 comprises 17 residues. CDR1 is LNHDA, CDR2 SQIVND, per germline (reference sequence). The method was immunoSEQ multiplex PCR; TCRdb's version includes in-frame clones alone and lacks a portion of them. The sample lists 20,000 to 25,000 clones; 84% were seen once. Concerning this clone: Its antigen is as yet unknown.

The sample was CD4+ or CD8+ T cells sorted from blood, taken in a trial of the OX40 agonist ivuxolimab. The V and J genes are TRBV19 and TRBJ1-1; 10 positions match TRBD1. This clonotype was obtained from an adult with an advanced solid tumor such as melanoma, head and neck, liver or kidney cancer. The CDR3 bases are TGTGCCAGTAGTACTCCCGGGACAGGGGACGGTTGGACTGAAGCTTTCTTT. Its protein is CASSTPGTGDGWTEAFF.